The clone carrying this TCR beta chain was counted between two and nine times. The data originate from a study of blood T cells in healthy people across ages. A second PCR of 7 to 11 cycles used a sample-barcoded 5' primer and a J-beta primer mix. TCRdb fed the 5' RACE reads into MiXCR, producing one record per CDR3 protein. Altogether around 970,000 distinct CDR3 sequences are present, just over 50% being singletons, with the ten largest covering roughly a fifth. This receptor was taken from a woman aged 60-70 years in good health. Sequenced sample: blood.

In DNA, the CDR3 is TGTGCCAGCAGTTTAGACAGGGGAACGGGCGAGCAGTACTTC. It is translated as CASSLDRGTGEQYF. The chain has TRBV27 and TRBJ2-7; 8 bases fit TRBD1. The CDR3 has 14 amino acids. The J segment lost 6 bases and the V segment lost 2 bases, leaving 6 bases of the junction unmatched. From germline, CDR1 is MNHEY and CDR2 SMNVEV (reference sequence).